Following are 12 T cell receptor beta chains from one sample sequenced in a study of T-cell reconstitution after alpha-beta-depleted transplantation in children (dated by TCRdb to 2015 to 2016). The library was produced with PCR. The listed sequencing device is Illumina HiSeq 2500. To normalize quantification of the TCRbeta repertoire, the TCR libraries were built with molecular barcoding that relied on unique molecular identifiers. TCRdb's own reprocessing of the public reads used fastp at Q25 and MiXCR and kept productive beta chains. Rows are combined by CDR3 protein, so each entry shows the most common genes and DNA. This sample comprises approximately 640,000 distinct CDR3 sequences, around a sixth of them detected only once. The ten largest clones capture 1.1% of the sample. The sample consisted of PBMCs from the stem cell graft donor, taken from the stem cell graft. These receptors were obtained from a human donor who donated a stem cell graft to a child with acute myeloid leukemia.

This clonotype was counted many times. In DNA form, the CDR3 reads TGTGCCAGCAGTTCTTCAGCAGACCCAGATACGCAGTATTTT. This encodes CASSSSADPDTQYF. J is TRBJ2-3 and V is TRBV6-4; no reliable D call. The V gene's germline CDR1 is MRHNA and CDR2 SNTAGT. V lost 5 bases, J lost 4 bases, and 13 bases lay in between. The CDR3 is 14 amino acids.

This clonotype has just a few counts. V is TRBV27 and J is TRBJ2-1; 7 bases are shared with TRBD2. Per germline, CDR1 MNHEY and CDR2 SMNVEV (reference sequence). The CDR3 loop spans 15 amino acids. The V and J ends lost 5 bases and 7 bases, in that order; junction bases with no gene match: 11. The CDR3 sequence is CASSIPGLVGNEQFF. The CDR3 bases are TGTGCCAGCAGTATACCTGGACTAGTCGGGAATGAGCAGTTCTTC.

The CDR3 sequence: CASSLVFPGLVSPKNTGELFF. The CDR3 region has the DNA TGTGCCAGCAGCTTGGTTTTTCCGGGACTAGTTTCCCCTAAGAACACCGGGGAGCTGTTTTTT. This chain links TRBV5-5 with TRBJ2-2, with 8 bases lining up with TRBD2. The J segment lost 1 base and the V segment lost 0 bases, leaving 17 bases of the junction unmatched. The CDR3 runs 21 residues. Germline V gene data show CDR1 as SGHKS and CDR2 as YYEKEE (reference sequence).

The rearrangement uses TRBV30 and TRBJ1-1; unclear D gene. CDR3 length: 13 residues. Trimming shortened V by 0 bases and J by 6 bases, and 11 bases separated the two germline ends. The germline V gene encodes CDR1 GTSNPN and CDR2 SVGIG (reference sequence). CDR3 protein: CAWSVQAEAEAFF. CDR3 sequence (DNA): TGTGCCTGGAGTGTTCAGGCCGAGGCTGAAGCTTTCTTT.

The V and J genes are TRBV5-1 and TRBJ2-5; D is undetermined. The V and J ends lost 0 bases and 5 bases respectively, with 14 bases between them. Germline V CDR1 and CDR2: SGHRS, YFSETQ. CDR3 length equals 15 residues. The DNA of the CDR3 is TGCGCCAGCAGCTTGGGGCCAGGTGTTCAGGAGACCCAGTACTTC. Amino acid sequence: CASSLGPGVQETQYF.

The table lists this clonotype with many counts. The chain uses TRBV12-3 or TRBV12-4 and TRBJ2-2; a weak D match, TRBD1 (6 bases). The CDR3 is made up of 17 amino acids. V lost 2 bases, J lost 6 bases, and 19 bases lay in between. The CDR3, as DNA: TGTGCCAGCAGTTTACCGGGCCTTGGGAAGGGGGCCGGGGAGCTGTTTTTT. It specifies CASSLPGLGKGAGELFF.

This sequence joins TRBV6-6 and TRBJ1-5; maybe TRBD1 (6 bases). Germline CDR1 and CDR2: MNHNY and SVGAGI (reference sequence). The V and J ends lost 6 bases and 6 bases respectively, with 12 bases between them. CDR3 length equals 13 residues. In nucleotides, the CDR3 is TGTGCCAGCAGGCCAGGGGTCGGTCAGCCCCAGCATTTT. Residues: CASRPGVGQPQHF.

Only a few counts were recorded for this clonotype. The V and J genes are TRBV10-2 and TRBJ2-2, with D possibly TRBD2 on 6 matching bases. Germline loops: CDR1 WSHSY, CDR2 SAAADI. The V gene lost 3 bases and the J gene lost 7 bases, with 12 bases spanning the gap. The CDR3 is 14 residues long. Here the CDR3 DNA reads TGCGCCAGCAGTGAAGGGCTAGCGCACGGGGAGCTGTTTTTT. Protein product: CASSEGLAHGELFF.

The chain joins TRBV19 to TRBJ2-7, with D perhaps matching TRBD2 (6 bases). The germline gives CDR1 LNHDA, CDR2 SQIVND (reference sequence). V lost 8 bases to trimming and J lost 3 bases, with 14 bases between them. The CDR3 runs to 13 residues. The CDR3 DNA reads as TGTGCCAGTGGCGCCGGGAGCTACTACGAGCAGTACTTC. Its protein product is CASGAGSYYEQYF.

J is TRBJ2-1 and V is TRBV5-1; the match to TRBD2 covers 13 bases. This CDR3 spans 18 amino acids. Germline V lookup: CDR1 SGHRS, CDR2 YFSETQ. Trimming at V came to 3 bases and at J to 6 bases, leaving 12 bases not matched to a gene. CDR3 in amino acids: CASSYRTSGGDRVNEQFF. CDR3 nucleotides: TGCGCCAGCAGCTATAGGACTAGCGGGGGAGACCGCGTCAATGAGCAGTTCTTC. Based on the CDR3 plus reference TRBV5-1 and TRBJ2-1, the full variable domain is KAGVTQTPRYLIKTRGQQVTLSCSPISGHRSVSWYQQTPGQGLQFLFEYFSETQRNKGNFPGRFSGRQFSNSRSEMNVSTLELGDSALYLCASSYRTSGGDRVNEQFFGPGTRLTVL.

This clonotype was found a few times. The rearrangement uses TRBV20-1 and TRBJ2-3, with D possibly being TRBD2 (7 bases). Germline CDR1 reads DFQATT; CDR2 reads SNEGSKA (reference sequence). V was shortened by 0 bases and J by 3 bases, with 13 bases between the two germline ends. The CDR3 covers 15 residues. The CDR3 here is CSAREGGGGTDTQYF. The CDR3 DNA sequence: TGCAGTGCTAGAGAGGGGGGGGGCGGAACAGATACGCAGTATTTT.

This chain links TRBV4-1 with TRBJ1-4; D not certain. V lost 0 bases, J lost 0 bases, and 11 bases lay in between. Germline V gene lookup returns CDR1 MGHRA and CDR2 YSYEKL. The CDR3 runs 17 residues. The CDR3 sequence: CASSQDGYGATNEKLFF. CDR3 nucleotide sequence: TGCGCCAGCAGCCAAGATGGGTATGGGGCAACTAATGAAAAACTGTTTTTT.